This is a list of T cell receptor beta chains from one sample in a study of blood T cell repertoires in COVID-19. The protocol was immunoSEQ multiplex PCR, while the TCRdb copy is restricted to in-frame clones and leaves out a portion. The sample holds approximately 97,000 clones, approximately 86% seen once. The sequenced material came from peripheral blood. Source of these receptors: a woman between 50 and 59 years old with COVID-19, enrolled during active disease. Both conserved end residues are part of each CDR3. A D gene is named only where the DNA matches it firmly. Clone size is not always given. Where it is, it says once, few, many or a class for expanded clones.

j_call: TRBJ2-3; d_call: .; clone_size: .; v_call: TRBV9; cdr3_aa: CASSVGPAADTQYF; cdr3_nt: TGTGCCAGCAGCGTAGGTCCAGCGGCAGATACGCAGTATTTT
j_call: TRBJ2-3; d_call: .; clone_size: .; v_call: TRBV11-2; cdr3_aa: CASSSVGVKDTQYF; cdr3_nt: TGTGCCAGCAGCTCAGTCGGGGTAAAGGATACGCAGTATTTT
j_call: TRBJ1-1; d_call: .; clone_size: few; v_call: TRBV3-1/TRBV3-2; cdr3_aa: CASSPGGLNTEAFF; cdr3_nt: TGTGCCAGCAGCCCCGGGGGATTGAACACTGAAGCTTTCTTT
j_call: TRBJ2-3; d_call: .; clone_size: once; v_call: TRBV9; cdr3_aa: CASSPIRGRADTQYF; cdr3_nt: TGTGCCAGCAGCCCCATTAGAGGCAGGGCAGATACGCAGTATTTT
j_call: TRBJ2-5; d_call: .; clone_size: .; v_call: TRBV2; cdr3_aa: CASSLVLASGTQYF; cdr3_nt: TGTGCCAGCAGTCTGGTACTAGCAAGTGGAACCCAGTACTTC
j_call: TRBJ1-2; d_call: .; clone_size: .; v_call: TRBV19; cdr3_aa: CASSPGQVNYGYTF; cdr3_nt: TGTGCCAGTAGTCCGGGACAAGTTAACTATGGCTACACCTTC
j_call: TRBJ1-5; d_call: .; clone_size: .; v_call: TRBV24-1; cdr3_aa: CAGRQRFNQPQHF; cdr3_nt: TGTGCCGGACGACAGAGGTTTAATCAGCCCCAGCATTTT
j_call: TRBJ2-7; d_call: TRBD2; clone_size: .; v_call: TRBV3-1/TRBV3-2; cdr3_aa: CASSQVGGAYEQYF; cdr3_nt: TGTGCCAGCAGCCAAGTCGGGGGGGCCTACGAGCAGTACTTC
j_call: TRBJ2-7; d_call: TRBD1; clone_size: .; v_call: TRBV3-1/TRBV3-2; cdr3_aa: CASSEQGASYEQYF; cdr3_nt: TGTGCCAGCAGCGAACAGGGGGCGTCCTACGAGCAGTACTTC
j_call: TRBJ1-4; d_call: .; clone_size: .; v_call: TRBV3-1/TRBV3-2; cdr3_aa: CASSLPSEKLFF; cdr3_nt: TGTGCCAGCAGCCTCCCGTCTGAAAAACTGTTTTTT
j_call: TRBJ2-2; d_call: .; clone_size: .; v_call: TRBV11-2; cdr3_aa: CASSLEGGTGELFF; cdr3_nt: TGTGCCAGCAGCTTAGAGGGGGGAACCGGGGAGCTGTTTTTT
j_call: TRBJ2-7; d_call: TRBD2; clone_size: .; v_call: TRBV4-2; cdr3_aa: CASSQEEASGGKSYEQYF; cdr3_nt: TGTGCCAGCAGCCAAGAGGAGGCTAGCGGGGGGAAATCCTACGAGCAGTACTTC
j_call: TRBJ1-5; d_call: .; clone_size: .; v_call: TRBV5-1; cdr3_aa: CASSPEGNQPQHF; cdr3_nt: TGCGCCAGCAGCCCAGAAGGCAATCAGCCCCAGCATTTT
j_call: TRBJ2-3; d_call: TRBD1; clone_size: .; v_call: TRBV10-3; cdr3_aa: CAISDRSGQGLTDTQYF; cdr3_nt: TGTGCCATCAGTGATAGATCGGGACAGGGGTTAACAGATACGCAGTATTTT
j_call: TRBJ2-5; d_call: TRBD1; clone_size: .; v_call: TRBV27; cdr3_aa: CASSSAGTGGWGTQYF; cdr3_nt: TGTGCCAGCAGTTCTGCGGGGACAGGGGGTTGGGGGACCCAGTACTTC
j_call: TRBJ1-5; d_call: .; clone_size: .; v_call: TRBV5-1; cdr3_aa: CASSKEQGQPQHF; cdr3_nt: TGCGCCAGCAGTAAGGAGCAGGGGCAGCCCCAGCATTTT
j_call: TRBJ2-7; d_call: TRBD1; clone_size: .; v_call: TRBV5-1; cdr3_aa: CASSLAETGASYEQYF; cdr3_nt: TGCGCCAGCAGCTTGGCTGAGACAGGGGCCTCCTACGAGCAGTACTTC
j_call: TRBJ1-2; d_call: TRBD1; clone_size: .; v_call: TRBV15; cdr3_aa: CATSRERTGELGYTF; cdr3_nt: TGTGCCACCAGCAGAGAGCGGACAGGCGAGCTTGGCTACACCTTC
j_call: TRBJ1-2; d_call: TRBD1; clone_size: .; v_call: TRBV20-1; cdr3_aa: CSASLAGQGRGYTF; cdr3_nt: TGCAGTGCTAGTCTGGCCGGACAGGGGAGGGGCTACACCTTC
j_call: TRBJ2-7; d_call: TRBD1; clone_size: .; v_call: TRBV5-5; cdr3_aa: CASSLTGTGNDEQYF; cdr3_nt: TGTGCCAGCAGCTTAACCGGGACAGGCAACGACGAGCAGTACTTC
j_call: TRBJ1-4; d_call: .; clone_size: .; v_call: TRBV2; cdr3_aa: CASNVAHRGTFSEKLFF; cdr3_nt: TGTGCCAGCAACGTCGCCCACAGAGGGACATTTTCTGAAAAACTGTTTTTT
j_call: TRBJ2-3; d_call: .; clone_size: .; v_call: TRBV6-5; cdr3_aa: CASRWTTGGTDTQYF; cdr3_nt: TGTGCCAGCAGATGGACTACTGGGGGAACAGATACGCAGTATTTT
j_call: TRBJ2-6; d_call: TRBD1; clone_size: .; v_call: TRBV6-2/TRBV6-3; cdr3_aa: CASSYGTGDSGANVLTF; cdr3_nt: TGTGCCAGCAGTTACGGGACAGGGGACTCTGGGGCCAACGTCCTGACTTTC
j_call: TRBJ2-3; d_call: .; clone_size: .; v_call: TRBV19; cdr3_aa: CASTTGGSTDTQYF; cdr3_nt: TGTGCCAGTACAACAGGCGGTAGCACAGATACGCAGTATTTT
j_call: TRBJ2-3; d_call: TRBD2; clone_size: .; v_call: TRBV4-1; cdr3_aa: CASSQAPAGVQAQYF; cdr3_nt: TGCGCCAGCAGCCAAGCCCCAGCGGGGGTGCAGGCGCAGTATTTT
j_call: TRBJ1-5; d_call: .; clone_size: .; v_call: TRBV19; cdr3_aa: CASTSDNNQPQHF; cdr3_nt: TGTGCCAGTACCTCGGACAACAATCAGCCCCAGCATTTT
j_call: TRBJ1-1; d_call: .; clone_size: .; v_call: TRBV7-9; cdr3_aa: CASRGGGYTEAFF; cdr3_nt: TGTGCCAGCAGGGGGGGAGGTTACACTGAAGCTTTCTTT
j_call: TRBJ1-5; d_call: TRBD1; clone_size: few; v_call: TRBV2; cdr3_aa: CASLRDRDQPQHF; cdr3_nt: TGTGCCAGCCTCCGGGACAGGGATCAGCCCCAGCATTTT
j_call: TRBJ1-5; d_call: .; clone_size: .; v_call: TRBV6-5; cdr3_aa: CASRAPGGNQPQHF; cdr3_nt: TGTGCCAGCAGAGCGCCAGGGGGCAATCAGCCCCAGCATTTT
j_call: TRBJ2-3; d_call: TRBD2; clone_size: .; v_call: TRBV2; cdr3_aa: CASSRWTSGGGTDTQYF; cdr3_nt: TGTGCCAGCAGTCGGTGGACTAGCGGGGGTGGGACAGATACGCAGTATTTT
j_call: TRBJ2-1; d_call: TRBD1; clone_size: .; v_call: TRBV11-1; cdr3_aa: CASSDRDRVYNEQFF; cdr3_nt: TGTGCCAGCAGCGACCGGGACAGAGTTTACAATGAGCAGTTCTTC
j_call: TRBJ2-5; d_call: TRBD1; clone_size: .; v_call: TRBV7-2; cdr3_aa: CASSSGQGAGKTQYF; cdr3_nt: TGTGCCAGCAGCTCGGGACAGGGGGCGGGAAAGACCCAGTACTTC
j_call: TRBJ2-1; d_call: TRBD2; clone_size: few; v_call: TRBV5-4; cdr3_aa: CASRESGTSGDEQFF; cdr3_nt: TGTGCCAGCAGAGAATCGGGGACTAGCGGAGATGAGCAGTTCTTC
j_call: TRBJ2-5; d_call: .; clone_size: .; v_call: TRBV9; cdr3_aa: CASSKTTSGTQYF; cdr3_nt: TGTGCCAGCAGCAAAACCACTTCGGGGACCCAGTACTTC
j_call: TRBJ2-3; d_call: .; clone_size: once; v_call: TRBV30; cdr3_aa: CAWSDGITDTQYF; cdr3_nt: TGTGCCTGGAGTGACGGGATCACAGATACGCAGTATTTT
j_call: TRBJ1-5; d_call: .; clone_size: .; v_call: TRBV10-3; cdr3_aa: CAISVGGNQPQHF; cdr3_nt: TGTGCCATCAGTGTTGGAGGGAATCAGCCCCAGCATTTT
j_call: TRBJ2-7; d_call: TRBD1; clone_size: .; v_call: TRBV10-3; cdr3_aa: CAIRGQGAVYEQYF; cdr3_nt: TGTGCCATCAGAGGACAGGGGGCGGTCTACGAGCAGTACTTC
j_call: TRBJ2-1; d_call: .; clone_size: once; v_call: TRBV4-3; cdr3_aa: CASSQDQVGADQFF; cdr3_nt: TGCGCCAGCAGCCAAGATCAGGTGGGAGCGGATCAGTTCTTC
j_call: TRBJ2-1; d_call: TRBD1; clone_size: .; v_call: TRBV6-6; cdr3_aa: CASRTGEVYNEQFF; cdr3_nt: TGTGCCAGCAGGACAGGGGAGGTCTACAATGAGCAGTTCTTC
j_call: TRBJ1-3; d_call: .; clone_size: .; v_call: TRBV6-1; cdr3_aa: CASSEDPRNTIYF; cdr3_nt: TGTGCCAGCAGTGAAGATCCCCGGAACACCATATATTTT
j_call: TRBJ2-2; d_call: .; clone_size: .; v_call: TRBV7-2; cdr3_aa: CASSQRGMRNTGELFF; cdr3_nt: TGTGCCAGCAGCCAAAGGGGGATGCGGAACACCGGGGAGCTGTTTTTT
j_call: TRBJ2-3; d_call: TRBD2; clone_size: .; v_call: TRBV5-1; cdr3_aa: CASSLGLAASTDTQYF; cdr3_nt: TGCGCCAGCAGCTTGGGACTAGCAGCTAGCACAGATACGCAGTATTTT